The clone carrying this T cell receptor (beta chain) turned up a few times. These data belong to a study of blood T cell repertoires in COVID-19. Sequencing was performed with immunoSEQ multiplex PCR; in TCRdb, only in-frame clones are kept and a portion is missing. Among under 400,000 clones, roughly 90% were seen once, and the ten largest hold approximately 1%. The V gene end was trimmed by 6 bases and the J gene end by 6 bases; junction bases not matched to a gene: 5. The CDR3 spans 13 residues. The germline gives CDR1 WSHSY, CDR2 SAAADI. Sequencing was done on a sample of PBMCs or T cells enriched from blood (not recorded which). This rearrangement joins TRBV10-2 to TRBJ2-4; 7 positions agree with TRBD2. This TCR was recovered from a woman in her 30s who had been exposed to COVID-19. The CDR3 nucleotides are TGCGCCAGCAGCCCCGGGACTACAAACATTCAGTACTTC. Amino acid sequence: CASSPGTTNIQYF.